This T cell receptor beta chain comes out of a study of T cells in Graves' hyperthyroidism and ophthalmopathy. General study results and limits: Blood also carried most thyroid clonotypes expanded above 0.001.

Amplification targeted TCR beta CDR3 regions from RNA transcripts. When the TCR CDR3 underwent first-round RT-PCR, the HTBI primer set was used. TCRdb reanalysed the multiplex PCR reads using MiXCR and keeps one entry per CDR3 protein. The profile covers 750,000 to 950,000 distinct CDR3 sequences, with over 35% appearing a single time and 8% to 9% taken by the ten largest. Thyroid ultrasound, orbital computed tomography, clinical symptoms, and serum thyroxine and TRAb underpinned diagnoses. This clonotype was picked up a small number of times. Its antigen is not identified. Sequenced input: blood. The clonotype comes from a man aged 18 to 30 with Graves' hyperthyroidism.

CDR3 bases: TGTGCCAGTAGTATATTGGGACAGGGGAGCTATGGCTACACCTTC. It yields the protein CASSILGQGSYGYTF. The chain carries TRBV19 and TRBJ1-2; 10 bases line up with TRBD1. Trimming removed 2 bases from V and 4 bases from J; junction bases left unmatched: 4. Germline CDR1 LNHDA, CDR2 SQIVND (reference sequence). The CDR3 is 15 residues long.